Given below is one T cell receptor (beta chain) in context. TCRdb recomputed calls from the RT-PCR reads with MiXCR, one row per CDR3 protein. The table lists 540,000 or so distinct CDR3 sequences, 10% to 15% of them singletons. The germline V and J ends were trimmed by 5 bases and 7 bases, with 14 bases remaining between them. The CDR3 length is 14 residues. CDR1 is MGHRA and CDR2 is YSYEKL in the germline V gene. The data were taken from a study of response to subunit inactivated influenza vaccine. The genes are TRBV4-1 and TRBJ2-2; D is ambiguous. This clonotype was sampled from a man aged 45-65 years who received an inactivated influenza vaccine. Specimen: PBMCs from blood, collected more than 35 days after vaccination. In DNA, the CDR3 is TGCGCCAGCAGCTACCCTAGGCCTGGCGGGGAGCTGTTTTTT. This sequence encodes CASSYPRPGGELFF.